The 12 T cell receptor beta chains below all came from one sample that was sequenced in a study of beta chain features in type 1 diabetes. TCRB transcripts that were expressed got sequenced, as all of the isolated RNA had been reverse transcribed. The protocol was immunoSEQ multiplex PCR, while the TCRdb copy is restricted to in-frame clones and leaves out a portion. The top ten clones hold under 0.095% of a sample with just over 600,000 clones, about 16% of them seen once. The sample consisted of naive CD4+ T cells from blood. These receptors were taken from a man aged 18-30 years in good health.

This clone was observed a handful of times. The same CDR3 is also encoded by other DNA sequences in this sample. J is TRBJ2-7 and V is TRBV28; D gene ambiguous. Between the trimmed V and J ends, which lost 4 bases and 0 bases, there was a span of 4 bases. CDR3 length equals 12 residues. Looked up from germline, CDR1 is MDHEN and CDR2 is SYDVKM. The CDR3 here is CASSSSSYEQYF. The DNA for the CDR3 is TGTGCCAGCAGTTCCAGCTCCTACGAGCAGTACTTC.

The V and J genes are TRBV6-5 and TRBJ1-4; possible D gene TRBD1, 5 bases. The germline V gene has CDR1 MNHEY and CDR2 SVGAGI. V was clipped by 0 bases and J by 8 bases, with 13 bases between them. The CDR3 totals 15 residues. The CDR3 nucleotides are TGTGCCAGCAGTTACTCGGCAGGGAGTGGGGAAAAACTGTTTTTT. Translating gives CASSYSAGSGEKLFF.

The chain couples TRBV4-3 to TRBJ2-2; no clear D gene. V lost 1 base to trimming and J lost 4 bases, with 7 bases between them. This CDR3 has 14 residues. Germline assignment: CDR1 LGHNA and CDR2 YSLEER. The DNA of the CDR3 is TGCGCCAGCAGCCAAGTTCACAGCACCGGGGAGCTGTTTTTT. Translated: CASSQVHSTGELFF.

The CDR3 loop reads CASSPGAGEVGYTF. The CDR3 nucleotides are TGTGCCAGCAGCCCCGGGGCAGGGGAGGTTGGCTACACCTTC. The V and J genes are TRBV7-3 and TRBJ1-2, with D perhaps matching TRBD1 (6 bases). This CDR3 contains 14 residues. Trimming shortened V by 5 bases and J by 7 bases, and 17 bases separated the two germline ends. From germline, CDR1 is SGHTA and CDR2 FQGTGA.

The chain employs TRBV5-1 and TRBJ1-1; D is possibly TRBD1 (5 bases). From germline, CDR1 is SGHRS and CDR2 YFSETQ. There are 15 residues in the CDR3. V gave up 6 bases and J gave up 1 base, with 16 bases separating them. The CDR3 loop is CASTRGGVENTEAFF. The DNA for the CDR3 is TGCGCCAGCACGAGGGGAGGGGTAGAGAACACTGAAGCTTTCTTT.

The rearrangement uses TRBV9 and TRBJ2-1; 14 nucleotides match TRBD2. The length of the CDR3 is 18 residues. Germline loops: CDR1 SGDLS, CDR2 YYNGEE. The junction had 13 bases not matched to a gene; V was cut back by 4 bases and J by 7 bases. The CDR3 DNA follows: TGTGCCAGCAGCAACCGAAAGGGGGGACTAGCGGGAGAGAATGAGCAGTTCTTC. As protein: CASSNRKGGLAGENEQFF.

CDR3 DNA: TGTGCCAGCAGTTACTCGTGGGGATTGGTAGAGACCCAGTACTTC. Its translation: CASSYSWGLVETQYF. The chain has TRBV6-5 and TRBJ2-5; D is unresolved. V lost 0 bases, J lost 4 bases, and 12 bases lay in between. In germline, CDR1 is MNHEY, CDR2 SVGAGI. The CDR3 extends over 15 amino acids.

This clone was observed a handful of times. The rearrangement joins TRBV18 to TRBJ1-5, with D hard to call. This CDR3 has 15 residues. Germline V gene lookup returns CDR1 KGHSH and CDR2 LQKENI. Trimming shortened V by 0 bases and J by 9 bases, and 15 bases separated the two germline ends. DNA of the CDR3: TGTGCCAGCTCACCACCGGGTCAGGCTGAAGGGCCCCAGCATTTT. This codes for CASSPPGQAEGPQHF.

This clone was counted a few times. The chain recombines TRBV9 with TRBJ1-1, with D unclear. Germline V CDR1 and CDR2: SGDLS, YYNGEE. The germline V and J ends were trimmed by 3 bases and 5 bases, with 11 bases remaining between them. This CDR3 is 13 amino acids long. CDR3 region: CASSAIGRTEAFF. The DNA for the CDR3 is TGTGCCAGCAGCGCTATAGGGAGAACTGAAGCTTTCTTT.

The chain carries TRBV5-1 and TRBJ1-1; D ambiguous. The germline V and J ends were trimmed by 7 bases and 7 bases, with 20 bases remaining between them. Germline CDR1 SGHRS, CDR2 YFSETQ. The CDR3 sequence is 14 residues long. The CDR3 bases are TGCGCCAGCTCGTTCGAACCTCTTACCGTTGAAGCTTTCTTT. It encodes CASSFEPLTVEAFF.

The V call is TRBV4-1, the J call TRBJ2-1; tentative D call: TRBD1 (5 bases). The CDR3 consists of 16 residues. CDR1 and CDR2 (germline): MGHRA, YSYEKL. Trimming pared 4 bases from V and 4 bases from J, leaving 17 bases between. CDR3 in DNA: TGCGCCAGCAGCCTTCCATCCCAGGGAAGATACAATGAGCAGTTCTTC. It specifies CASSLPSQGRYNEQFF.

The chain employs TRBV30 and TRBJ2-7, with D perhaps TRBD1 or TRBD2 (5 bases each). Germline loops: CDR1 GTSNPN, CDR2 SVGIG (reference sequence). The V end was cut by 0 bases, the J end by 0 bases, with 15 bases between. The CDR3 sequence is 16 residues long. The CDR3 loop is CAWSVRGTASSYEQYF. DNA of the CDR3: TGTGCCTGGAGTGTACGAGGGACGGCTAGCTCCTACGAGCAGTACTTC.